This T cell receptor (beta chain) was profiled in a study of T-cell reconstitution after alpha-beta-depleted transplantation in children. The library targeted TCRbeta and was prepared with unique molecular identifiers. In TCRdb, the PCR reads were re-called with MiXCR into one record per CDR3 protein. The sample holds tens of thousands of distinct CDR3 sequences; around 50% are singletons and the top ten take roughly two fifths. This clonotype was picked up a small number of times. The CDR3 totals 13 residues. Germline CDR1 reads SGHTA; CDR2 reads FQGTGA. V was shortened by 10 bases and J by 5 bases, with 18 bases between the two germline ends.

The sequencing used peripheral blood, collected before TCRalphabeta/CD19-depleted stem cell transplant. The chain has TRBV7-3 and TRBJ2-7; D not certain. The receptor's source is a boy under three years old with SCID, due to receive a stem cell transplant. The CDR3 nucleotides are TGTGCCACTGCAGGTGGCCCGGGCCACGAGCAGTACTTC. This encodes CATAGGPGHEQYF.